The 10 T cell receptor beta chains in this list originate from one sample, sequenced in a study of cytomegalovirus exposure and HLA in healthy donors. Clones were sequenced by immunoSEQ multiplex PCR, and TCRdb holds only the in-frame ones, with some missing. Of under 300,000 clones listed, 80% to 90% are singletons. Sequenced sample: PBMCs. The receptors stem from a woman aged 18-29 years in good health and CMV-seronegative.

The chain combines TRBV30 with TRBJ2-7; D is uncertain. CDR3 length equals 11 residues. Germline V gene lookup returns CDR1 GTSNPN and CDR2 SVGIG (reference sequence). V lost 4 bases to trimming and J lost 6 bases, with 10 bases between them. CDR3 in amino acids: CAWNIPGEQYF. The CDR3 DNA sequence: TGTGCCTGGAATATACCAGGCGAGCAGTACTTC.

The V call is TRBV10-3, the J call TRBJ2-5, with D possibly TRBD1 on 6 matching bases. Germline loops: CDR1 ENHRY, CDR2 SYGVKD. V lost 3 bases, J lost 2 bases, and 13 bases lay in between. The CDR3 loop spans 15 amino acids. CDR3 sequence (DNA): TGTGCCATCAGTGAAGCGGCAGGGGCACAAGAGACCCAGTACTTC. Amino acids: CAISEAAGAQETQYF.

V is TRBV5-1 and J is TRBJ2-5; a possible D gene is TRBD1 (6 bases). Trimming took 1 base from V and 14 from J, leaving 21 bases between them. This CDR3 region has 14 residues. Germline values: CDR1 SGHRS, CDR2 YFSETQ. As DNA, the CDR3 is TGCGCCAGCAGCTTGAGCAGGGGCCGATTTAATGTATACTTC. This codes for CASSLSRGRFNVYF.

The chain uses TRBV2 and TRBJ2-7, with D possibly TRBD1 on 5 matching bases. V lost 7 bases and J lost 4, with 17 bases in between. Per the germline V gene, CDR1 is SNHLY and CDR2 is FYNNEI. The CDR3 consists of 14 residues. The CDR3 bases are TGTGCCAGCACTGGACATGGGGTCATTTACGAGCAGTACTTC. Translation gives CASTGHGVIYEQYF.

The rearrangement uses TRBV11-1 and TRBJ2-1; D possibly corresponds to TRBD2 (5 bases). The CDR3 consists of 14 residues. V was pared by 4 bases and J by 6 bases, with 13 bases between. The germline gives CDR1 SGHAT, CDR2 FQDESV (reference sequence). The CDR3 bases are TGTGCCAGCAGCTGGCAAGAGGGTTTCAATGAGCAGTTCTTC. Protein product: CASSWQEGFNEQFF.

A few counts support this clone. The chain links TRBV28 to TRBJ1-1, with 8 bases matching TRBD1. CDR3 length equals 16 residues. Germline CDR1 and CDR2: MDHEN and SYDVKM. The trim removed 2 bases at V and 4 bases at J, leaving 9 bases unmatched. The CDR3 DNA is TGTGCCAGCAGTTTAGGACCCGGACAGGGTATCACTGAAGCTTTCTTT. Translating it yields CASSLGPGQGITEAFF.

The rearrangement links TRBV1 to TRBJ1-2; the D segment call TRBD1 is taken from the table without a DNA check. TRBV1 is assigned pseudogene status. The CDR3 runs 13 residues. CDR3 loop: CTSSLDSNYGYTF. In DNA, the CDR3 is TGCACCAGCAGCCTTGACAGTAACTATGGCTACACCTTC.

This chain's CDR3 is CASSSPGQGSSPLHF. CDR3 sequence (DNA): TGCGCCAGCAGCTCTCCGGGACAGGGAAGTTCACCCCTCCACTTT. The V call is TRBV5-1, the J call TRBJ1-6, with 9 bases aligning to TRBD1. The CDR3 has 15 amino acids. CDR1 SGHRS and CDR2 YFSETQ come from the germline V gene. V shed 3 bases and J 9 bases; nucleotides not matched to a gene: 7.

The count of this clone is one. CDR3 protein: CSVEDERPGTPDTQYF. CDR3 DNA: TGCAGCGTTGAAGATGAGAGGCCGGGAACGCCAGATACGCAGTATTTT. V and J are TRBV29-1 and TRBJ2-3, with D possibly being TRBD2 (5 bases). Deletions cut 0 bases from V and 4 bases from J, with 17 bases between. Per the germline V gene, CDR1 is SQVTM and CDR2 is ANQGSEA. This CDR3 is built from 16 residues.

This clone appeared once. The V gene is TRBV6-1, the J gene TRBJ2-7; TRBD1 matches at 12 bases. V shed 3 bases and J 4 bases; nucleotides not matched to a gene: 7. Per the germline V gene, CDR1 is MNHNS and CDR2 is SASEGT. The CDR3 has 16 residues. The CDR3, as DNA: TGTGCCAGCAGTGATCCCGGGACAGGGGGCGGATACGAGCAGTACTTC. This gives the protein CASSDPGTGGGYEQYF.